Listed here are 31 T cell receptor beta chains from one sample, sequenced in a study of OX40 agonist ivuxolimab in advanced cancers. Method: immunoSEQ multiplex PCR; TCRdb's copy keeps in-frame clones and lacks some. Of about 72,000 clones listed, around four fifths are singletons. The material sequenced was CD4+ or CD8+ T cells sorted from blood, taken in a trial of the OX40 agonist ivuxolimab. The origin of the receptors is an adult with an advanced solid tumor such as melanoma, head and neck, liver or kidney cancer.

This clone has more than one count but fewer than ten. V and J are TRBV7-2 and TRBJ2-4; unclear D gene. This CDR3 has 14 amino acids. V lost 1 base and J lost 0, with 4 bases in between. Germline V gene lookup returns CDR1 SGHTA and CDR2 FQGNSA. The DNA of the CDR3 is TGTGCCAGCAGCTTAGTTCCAGCCAAAAACATTCAGTACTTC. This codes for CASSLVPAKNIQYF.

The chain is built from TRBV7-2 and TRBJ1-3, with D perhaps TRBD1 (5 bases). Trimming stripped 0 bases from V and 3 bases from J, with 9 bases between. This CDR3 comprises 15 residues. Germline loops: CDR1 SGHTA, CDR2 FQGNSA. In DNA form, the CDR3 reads TGTGCCAGCAGCTTAGCGGCGGGGGATGGAAACACCATATATTTT. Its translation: CASSLAAGDGNTIYF.

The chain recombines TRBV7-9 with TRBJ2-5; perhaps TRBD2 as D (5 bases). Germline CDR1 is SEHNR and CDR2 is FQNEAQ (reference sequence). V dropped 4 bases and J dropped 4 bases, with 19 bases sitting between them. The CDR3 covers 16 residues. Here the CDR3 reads CASSSRGFGLVETQYF. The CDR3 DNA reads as TGTGCCAGCAGCTCGCGTGGATTTGGACTGGTAGAGACCCAGTACTTC.

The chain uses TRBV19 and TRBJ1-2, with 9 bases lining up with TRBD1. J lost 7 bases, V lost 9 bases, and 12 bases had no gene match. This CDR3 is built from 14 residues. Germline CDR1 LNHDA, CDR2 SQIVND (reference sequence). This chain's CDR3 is CASLETGGSVGYTF. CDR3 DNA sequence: TGTGCCAGCCTCGAGACAGGGGGTTCAGTTGGCTACACCTTC.

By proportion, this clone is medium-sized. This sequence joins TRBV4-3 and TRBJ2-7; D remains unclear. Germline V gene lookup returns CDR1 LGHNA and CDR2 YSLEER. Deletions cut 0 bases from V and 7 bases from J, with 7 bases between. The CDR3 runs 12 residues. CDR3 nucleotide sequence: TGCGCCAGCAGCCAAGATCCCAGGGAGCAGTACTTC. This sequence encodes CASSQDPREQYF.

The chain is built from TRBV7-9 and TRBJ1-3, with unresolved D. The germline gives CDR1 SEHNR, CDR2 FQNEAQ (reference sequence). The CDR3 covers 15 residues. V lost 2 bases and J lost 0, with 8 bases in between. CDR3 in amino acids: CASSLSVSSGNTIYF. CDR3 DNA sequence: TGTGCCAGCAGCTTAAGTGTGAGCTCTGGAAACACCATATATTTT.

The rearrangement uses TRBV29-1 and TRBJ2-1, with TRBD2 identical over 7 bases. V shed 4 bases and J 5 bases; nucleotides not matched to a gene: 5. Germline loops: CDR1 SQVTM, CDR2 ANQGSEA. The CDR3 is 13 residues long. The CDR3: CSVAPTSDNEQFF. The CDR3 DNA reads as TGCAGCGTTGCCCCAACTAGCGACAATGAGCAGTTCTTC.

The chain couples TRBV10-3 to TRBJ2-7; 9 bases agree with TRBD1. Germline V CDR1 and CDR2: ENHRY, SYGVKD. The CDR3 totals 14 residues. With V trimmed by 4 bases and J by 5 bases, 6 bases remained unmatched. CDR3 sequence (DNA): TGTGCCATCAGTGGGACAGGGGTGAAGAACGAGCAGTACTTC. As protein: CAISGTGVKNEQYF.

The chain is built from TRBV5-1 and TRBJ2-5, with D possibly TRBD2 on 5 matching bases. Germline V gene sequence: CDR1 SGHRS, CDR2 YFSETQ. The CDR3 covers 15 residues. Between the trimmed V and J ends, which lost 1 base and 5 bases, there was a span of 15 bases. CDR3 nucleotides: TGCGCCAGCAGCTTGTTGTCGGGGTCTTTCGAGACCCAGTACTTC. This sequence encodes CASSLLSGSFETQYF.

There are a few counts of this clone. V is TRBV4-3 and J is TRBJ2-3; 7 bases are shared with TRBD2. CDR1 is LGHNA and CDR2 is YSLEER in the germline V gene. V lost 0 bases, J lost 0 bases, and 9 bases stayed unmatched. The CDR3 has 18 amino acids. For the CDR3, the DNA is TGCGCCAGCAGCCAAGATCCGACCAGCGGGACTAGCACAGATACGCAGTATTTT. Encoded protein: CASSQDPTSGTSTDTQYF.

CDR3 DNA sequence: TGTGCCAGCAGTTTATCGGGCACCGGGGAGCTGTTTTTT. This translates into CASSLSGTGELFF. The chain uses TRBV27 and TRBJ2-2; D gene unclear. The V end was cut by 0 bases, the J end by 4 bases, with 3 bases between. This CDR3 has 13 residues. The germline V gene encodes CDR1 MNHEY and CDR2 SMNVEV (reference sequence).

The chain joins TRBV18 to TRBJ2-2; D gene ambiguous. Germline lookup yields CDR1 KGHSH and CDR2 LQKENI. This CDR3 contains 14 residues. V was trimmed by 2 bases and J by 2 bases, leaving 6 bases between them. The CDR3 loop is CASSPGVNTGELFF. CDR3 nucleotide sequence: TGTGCCAGCTCACCAGGGGTCAACACCGGGGAGCTGTTTTTT.

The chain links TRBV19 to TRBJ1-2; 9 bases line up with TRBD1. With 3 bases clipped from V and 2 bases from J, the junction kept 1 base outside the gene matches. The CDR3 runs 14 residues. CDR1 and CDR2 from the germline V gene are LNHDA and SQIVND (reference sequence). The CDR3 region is CASSMGQGNYGYTF. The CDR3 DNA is TGTGCCAGTAGTATGGGACAGGGAAACTATGGCTACACCTTC.

CDR3 coding DNA: TGTGCCAGCAGCCCGCGCCAAGGCTGGGGCTCGGCGTACTTC. It is translated as CASSPRQGWGSAYF. J is TRBJ2-5 and V is TRBV13, with D possibly being TRBD1 (5 bases). The CDR3 runs to 14 residues. Between the trimmed V and J ends, which lost 5 bases and 13 bases, there was a span of 23 bases. Germline CDR1 is PRHDT and CDR2 is FYEKMQ (reference sequence).

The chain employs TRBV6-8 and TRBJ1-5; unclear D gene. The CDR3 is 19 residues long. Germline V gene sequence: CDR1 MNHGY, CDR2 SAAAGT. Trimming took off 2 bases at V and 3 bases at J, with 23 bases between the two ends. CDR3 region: CASSYLLGSVIVPNQPQHF. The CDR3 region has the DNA TGTGCCAGCAGTTACCTCCTTGGCAGTGTCATTGTGCCCAATCAGCCCCAGCATTTT.

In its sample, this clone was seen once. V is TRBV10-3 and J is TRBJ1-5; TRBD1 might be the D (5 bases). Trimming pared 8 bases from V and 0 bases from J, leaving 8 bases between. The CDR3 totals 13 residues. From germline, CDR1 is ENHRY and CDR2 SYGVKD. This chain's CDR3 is CAIQGDSNQPQHF. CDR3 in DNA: TGTGCCATCCAGGGTGATAGCAATCAGCCCCAGCATTTT.

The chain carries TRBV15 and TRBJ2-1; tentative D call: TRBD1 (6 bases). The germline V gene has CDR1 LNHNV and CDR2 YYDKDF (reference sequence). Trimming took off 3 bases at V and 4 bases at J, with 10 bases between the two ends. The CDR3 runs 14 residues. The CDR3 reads CATSRDSPYNEQFF. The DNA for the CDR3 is TGTGCCACCAGCAGGGACAGCCCATACAATGAGCAGTTCTTC.

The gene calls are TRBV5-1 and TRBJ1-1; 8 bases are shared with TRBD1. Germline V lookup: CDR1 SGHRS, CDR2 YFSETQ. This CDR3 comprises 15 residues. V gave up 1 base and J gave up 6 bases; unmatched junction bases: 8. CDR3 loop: CASSLSTQGASEAFF. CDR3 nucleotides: TGCGCCAGCAGCTTGTCAACCCAGGGGGCGTCTGAAGCTTTCTTT.

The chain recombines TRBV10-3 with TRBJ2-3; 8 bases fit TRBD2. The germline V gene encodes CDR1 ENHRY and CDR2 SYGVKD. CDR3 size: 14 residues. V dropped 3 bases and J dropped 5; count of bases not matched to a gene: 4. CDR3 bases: TGTGCCATCAGTGACGGGAGGGACATAGATACGCAGTATTTT. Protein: CAISDGRDIDTQYF.

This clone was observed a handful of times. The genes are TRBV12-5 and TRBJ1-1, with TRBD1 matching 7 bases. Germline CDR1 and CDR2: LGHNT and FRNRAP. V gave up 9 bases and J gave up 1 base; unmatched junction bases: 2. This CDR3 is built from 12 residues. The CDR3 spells CARGQENTEAFF. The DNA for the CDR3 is TGTGCTAGAGGACAGGAGAACACTGAAGCTTTCTTT.

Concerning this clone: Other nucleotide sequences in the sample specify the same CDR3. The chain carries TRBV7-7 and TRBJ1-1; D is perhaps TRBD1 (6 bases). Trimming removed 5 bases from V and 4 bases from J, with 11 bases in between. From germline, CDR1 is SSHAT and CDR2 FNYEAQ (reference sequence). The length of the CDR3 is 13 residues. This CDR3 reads CASSPQGSTEAFF. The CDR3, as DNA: TGTGCCAGCAGCCCACAGGGAAGCACTGAAGCTTTCTTT.

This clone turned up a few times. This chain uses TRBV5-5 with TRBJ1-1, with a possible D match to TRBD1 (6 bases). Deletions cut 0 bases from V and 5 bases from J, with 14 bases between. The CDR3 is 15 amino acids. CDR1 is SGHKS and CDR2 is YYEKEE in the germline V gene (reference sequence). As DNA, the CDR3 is TGTGCCAGCAGCTTGGAAGCGGGGGCGCATACTGAAGCTTTCTTT. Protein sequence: CASSLEAGAHTEAFF.

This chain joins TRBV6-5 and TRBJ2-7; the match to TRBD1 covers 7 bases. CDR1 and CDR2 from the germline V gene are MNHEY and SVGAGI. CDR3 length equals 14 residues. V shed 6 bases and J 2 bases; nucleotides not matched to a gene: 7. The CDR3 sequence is CASRYNRGTYEQYF. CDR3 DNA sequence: TGTGCCAGCAGGTATAACAGGGGCACCTACGAGCAGTACTTC.

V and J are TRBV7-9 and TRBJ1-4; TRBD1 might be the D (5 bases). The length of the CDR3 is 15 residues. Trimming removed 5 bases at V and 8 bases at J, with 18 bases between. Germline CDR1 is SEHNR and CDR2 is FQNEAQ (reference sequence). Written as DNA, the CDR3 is TGTGCCAGCAGCCCCCGGGAAAAGGGACGAGAAAAACTGTTTTTT. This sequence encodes CASSPREKGREKLFF. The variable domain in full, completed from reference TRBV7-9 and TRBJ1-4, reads DTGVSQNPRHKITKRGQNVTFRCDPISEHNRLYWYRQTLGQGPEFLTYFQNEAQLEKSRLLSDRFSAERPKGSFSTLEIQRTEQGDSAMYLCASSPREKGREKLFFGSGTQLSVL.

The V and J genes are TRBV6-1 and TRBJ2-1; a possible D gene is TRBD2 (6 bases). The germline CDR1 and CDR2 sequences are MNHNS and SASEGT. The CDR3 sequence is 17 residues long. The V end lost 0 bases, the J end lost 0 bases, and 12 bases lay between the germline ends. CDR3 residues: CASSEAHTGVSYNEQFF. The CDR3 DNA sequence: TGTGCCAGCAGTGAAGCGCACACGGGAGTCTCCTACAATGAGCAGTTCTTC.

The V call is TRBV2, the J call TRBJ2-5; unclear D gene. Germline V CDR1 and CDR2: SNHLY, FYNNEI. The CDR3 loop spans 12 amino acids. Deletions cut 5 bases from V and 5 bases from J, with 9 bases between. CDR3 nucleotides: TGTGCCAGCAGTCTACTTTCGGAGACCCAGTACTTC. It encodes CASSLLSETQYF.

This chain's CDR3 is CASSPQGTGNTIYF. CDR3 in DNA: TGTGCCAGCAGCCCGCAGGGGACTGGAAACACCATATATTTT. The chain links TRBV11-2 to TRBJ1-3; tentatively, D is TRBD1 (6 bases). The CDR3 runs 14 residues. V gave up 5 bases and J gave up 2 bases, with 10 bases separating them. The V gene's germline CDR1 is SGHAT and CDR2 FQNNGV.

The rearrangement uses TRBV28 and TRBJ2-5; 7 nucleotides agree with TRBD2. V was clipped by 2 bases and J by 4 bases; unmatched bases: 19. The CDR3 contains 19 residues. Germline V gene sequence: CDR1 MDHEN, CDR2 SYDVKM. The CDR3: CASSLLPTVGRREGETQYF. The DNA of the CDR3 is TGTGCCAGCAGTTTACTCCCCACAGTGGGGAGGAGGGAGGGAGAGACCCAGTACTTC.

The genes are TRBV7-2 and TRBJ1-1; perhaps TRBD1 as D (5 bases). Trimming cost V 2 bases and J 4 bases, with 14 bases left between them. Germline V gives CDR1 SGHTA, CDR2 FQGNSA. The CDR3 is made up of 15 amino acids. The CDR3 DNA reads TGTGCCAGCAGCTTATTTGGGGGGACGGCCACTGAAGCTTTCTTT. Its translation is CASSLFGGTATEAFF.

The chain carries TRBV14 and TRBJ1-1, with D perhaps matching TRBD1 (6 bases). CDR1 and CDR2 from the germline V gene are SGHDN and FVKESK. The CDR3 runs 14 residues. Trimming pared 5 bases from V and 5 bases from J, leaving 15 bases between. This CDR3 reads CASSLQGVSTEAFF. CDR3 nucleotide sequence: TGTGCCAGCAGCTTACAGGGTGTTTCTACTGAAGCTTTCTTT.

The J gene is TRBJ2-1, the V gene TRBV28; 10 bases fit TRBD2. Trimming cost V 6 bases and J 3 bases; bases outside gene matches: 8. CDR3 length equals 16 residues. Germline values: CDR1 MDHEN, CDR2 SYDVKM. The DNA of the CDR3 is TGTGCCAGCAGGCCCCCCGGGACTAGCGTCTACAATGAGCAGTTCTTC. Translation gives CASRPPGTSVYNEQFF.